This entry lists 20 T cell receptor beta chains sequenced from one sample in a study of T cell changes during pregnancy in multiple sclerosis. Repertoires were generated with immunoSEQ multiplex PCR, while TCRdb's copy carries only in-frame clones and drops some. The sample records approximately 48,000 clones, under 95% being singletons. The source material was CD4+ T cells from peripheral blood mononuclear cells, sampled in the second trimester of pregnancy. The receptors here all came from a female donor with multiple sclerosis, enrolled in a pregnancy study.

The rearrangement uses TRBV4-3 and TRBJ1-2, with D tentatively TRBD1 (5 bases). The CDR3 is made up of 15 amino acids. V was trimmed by 0 bases and J by 2 bases, leaving 10 bases between them. The germline CDR1 and CDR2 sequences are LGHNA and YSLEER. The CDR3 nucleotides read TGCGCCAGCAGCCAAGATTGGGGGGGGAACTATGGCTACACCTTC. This sequence encodes CASSQDWGGNYGYTF.

CDR3 bases: TGTGCCAGCAGCTTCGAGGCGGGGCGCAATGAGCAGTTCTTC. Amino acids: CASSFEAGRNEQFF. The V and J genes are TRBV7-2 and TRBJ2-1; TRBD2 is a possible D gene (6 bases). V lost 3 bases and J 6 bases, leaving 12 bases between the germline ends. The CDR3 totals 14 residues. Germline assignment: CDR1 SGHTA and CDR2 FQGNSA.

This clone appeared once. This chain uses TRBV5-6 with TRBJ1-2, with D perhaps TRBD1 (6 bases). The CDR3 consists of 18 residues. The ends were cut back, 4 bases at V and 3 bases at J, with 25 bases in the middle. Germline loops: CDR1 SGHDT, CDR2 YYEEEE. CDR3 amino acids: CASSLYRGAQPSYYGYTF. CDR3 DNA: TGTGCCAGCAGCCTCTATCGGGGGGCGCAACCCTCTTACTATGGCTACACCTTC.

The chain carries TRBV7-9 and TRBJ1-4, with TRBD1 matching over 7 bases. Germline loops: CDR1 SEHNR, CDR2 FQNEAQ (reference sequence). This CDR3 is built from 16 residues. V dropped 2 bases and J dropped 5; count of bases not matched to a gene: 8. CDR3 in amino acids: CASSLRGAGGNEKLFF. Written as DNA, the CDR3 is TGTGCCAGCAGCTTAAGGGGAGCAGGGGGAAATGAAAAACTGTTTTTT.

The chain links TRBV6-1 to TRBJ2-5, with 7 bases lining up with TRBD2. TRBJ2-7 matches the DNA end more closely, so the J call is doubtful. Germline V gene sequence: CDR1 MNHNS, CDR2 SASEGT. The CDR3 contains 13 residues. CDR3 bases: TGTGCCACACGGCGGGGGACCAACTACGAGCAGTACTTC. Its protein product is CATRRGTNYEQYF.

The chain carries TRBV13 and TRBJ2-1, with TRBD2 as a possible D gene (6 bases). CDR1 and CDR2 from the germline V gene are PRHDT and FYEKMQ (reference sequence). The length of the CDR3 is 14 residues. V was pared by 4 bases and J by 5 bases, with 12 bases between. In DNA form, the CDR3 reads TGTGCCAGCAGCTGGAGGGCAACCGACAATGAGCAGTTCTTC. Amino acid sequence: CASSWRATDNEQFF.

The chain couples TRBV7-2 to TRBJ1-2; 7 bases fit TRBD1. The CDR3 consists of 15 residues. The J segment lost 2 bases and the V segment lost 7 bases, leaving 10 bases of the junction unmatched. Germline V CDR1 and CDR2: SGHTA, FQGNSA. The CDR3 sequence is CASTPGQTLNYGYTF. CDR3 nucleotide sequence: TGTGCCAGCACCCCGGGACAGACCTTAAACTATGGCTACACCTTC.

The chain has TRBV7-3 and TRBJ1-1; D unresolved. V lost 5 bases, J lost 3 bases, and 13 bases lay in between. Per the germline V gene, CDR1 is SGHTA and CDR2 is FQGTGA. The length of the CDR3 is 14 residues. CDR3: CASSQTSDHTEAFF. The CDR3 DNA reads TGTGCCAGCAGCCAAACGAGCGACCACACTGAAGCTTTCTTT.

This CDR3 is CASSPLQRGSTDTQYF. The CDR3 DNA reads TGTGCCAGCTCACCATTGCAGCGGGGGAGCACAGATACGCAGTATTTT. The chain carries TRBV18 and TRBJ2-3; 8 nucleotides agree with TRBD2. The CDR3 loop spans 16 amino acids. Per the germline V gene, CDR1 is KGHSH and CDR2 is LQKENI. V lost 2 bases, J lost 0 bases, and 4 bases stayed unmatched. The variable domain in full, with the rest retrieved from reference TRBV18 and TRBJ2-3, is NAGVMQNPRHLVRRRGQEARLRCSPMKGHSHVYWYRQLPEEGLKFMVYLQKENIIDESGMPKERFSAEFPKEGPSILRIQQVVRGDSAAYFCASSPLQRGSTDTQYFGPGTRLTVL.

The CDR3 loop reads CASSQDRQGITLHF. CDR3 sequence (DNA): TGCGCCAGCAGCCAAGACCGGCAGGGCATAACCCTCCACTTT. V usage is TRBV4-1 and J usage is TRBJ1-6; TRBD1 is a possible D gene (5 bases). Trimming left V 0 bases short and J 14 bases short, with 14 bases between. Germline V gene lookup returns CDR1 MGHRA and CDR2 YSYEKL. This CDR3 is built from 14 residues.

V is TRBV4-1 and J is TRBJ2-1, with no clear D. Trimming removed 0 bases from V and 0 bases from J, with 9 bases in between. The CDR3 covers 16 residues. From germline, CDR1 is MGHRA and CDR2 YSYEKL. This CDR3 reads CASSQERGSSYNEQFF. CDR3 nucleotide sequence: TGCGCCAGCAGCCAAGAAAGAGGCAGCTCCTACAATGAGCAGTTCTTC.

The CDR3 reads CASSLVGTQSPLHF. DNA for the CDR3: TGTGCCAGCAGCTTAGTAGGGACACAATCACCCCTCCACTTT. This sequence joins TRBV7-3 and TRBJ1-6; maybe TRBD1 (6 bases). V was clipped by 2 bases and J by 10 bases, with 12 bases between them. In germline, CDR1 is SGHTA, CDR2 FQGTGA. The CDR3 consists of 14 residues.

This chain connects TRBV9 to TRBJ2-5; 10 bases are a match to TRBD1. The CDR3 sequence is 16 residues long. From germline, CDR1 is SGDLS and CDR2 YYNGEE. Trimming took 4 bases from V and 2 from J; bases not matched to a gene: 8. This chain's CDR3 is CASSPRDRGRQETQYF. The CDR3 DNA reads TGTGCCAGCAGCCCCCGGGACAGGGGTCGGCAAGAGACCCAGTACTTC. Complete variable domain (other parts from reference TRBV9 and TRBJ2-5): DSGVTQTPKHLITATGQRVTLRCSPRSGDLSVYWYQQSLDQGLQFLIQYYNGEERAKGNILERFSAQQFPDLHSELNLSSLELGDSALYFCASSPRDRGRQETQYFGPGTRLLVL.

This chain links TRBV7-3 with TRBJ2-6; D remains unclear. CDR1 and CDR2 from the germline V gene are SGHTA and FQGTGA. The ends were cut back, 11 bases at V and 2 bases at J, with 22 bases in the middle. The CDR3 extends over 17 amino acids. CDR3 DNA sequence: TGTGCCGTTGTAAAGACGGAGCCGACCGCTGGGGCCAACGTCCTGACTTTC. Its translation: CAVVKTEPTAGANVLTF. Using reference TRBV7-3 and TRBJ2-6 for the parts outside the CDR3, the full variable domain is GAGVSQTPSNKVTEKGKYVELRCDPISGHTALYWYRQSLGQGPEFLIYFQGTGAADDSGLPNDRFFAVRPEGSVSTLKIQRTERGDSAVYLCAVVKTEPTAGANVLTFGAGSRLTVL.

The chain links TRBV2 to TRBJ2-2; D is perhaps TRBD1 (6 bases). V was pared by 6 bases and J by 0 bases, with 14 bases between. The CDR3 length is 16 residues. CDR1 and CDR2 (germline): SNHLY, FYNNEI. The CDR3 region is CASSATGTSNTGELFF. The CDR3, as DNA: TGTGCCAGCAGCGCTACCGGGACATCGAACACCGGGGAGCTGTTTTTT.

The chain recombines TRBV19 with TRBJ2-3; the match to TRBD2 covers 8 bases. There are 15 residues in the CDR3. Germline V gene data show CDR1 as LNHDA and CDR2 as SQIVND (reference sequence). The ends lost 1 base at V and 5 bases at J; junction bases unmatched: 5. CDR3 protein: CASSIGAGGRDTQYF. CDR3 sequence (DNA): TGTGCCAGTAGTATAGGTGCGGGGGGAAGAGATACGCAGTATTTT. Together with reference TRBV19 and TRBJ2-3, the CDR3 gives the full variable domain: DGGITQSPKYLFRKEGQNVTLSCEQNLNHDAMYWYRQDPGQGLRLIYYSQIVNDFQKGDIAEGYSVSREKKESFPLTVTSAQKNPTAFYLCASSIGAGGRDTQYFGPGTRLTVL.

The chain joins TRBV2 to TRBJ2-5; 8 bases fit TRBD1. Germline V gene sequence: CDR1 SNHLY, CDR2 FYNNEI. The CDR3 is made up of 12 amino acids. The J segment lost 7 bases and the V segment lost 4 bases, leaving 2 bases of the junction unmatched. The CDR3 reads CASSGTGGTQYF. The CDR3 DNA sequence: TGTGCCAGCAGTGGTACAGGGGGGACCCAGTACTTC.

The chain links TRBV5-4 to TRBJ1-2, with no clear D. The CDR3 runs 13 residues. V was pared by 4 bases and J by 7 bases, with 14 bases between. Germline V gives CDR1 SGHNT, CDR2 YYREEE (reference sequence). The DNA for the CDR3 is TGTGCCAGCAGCCCGGCGGTCTGGGTTGGCTACACCTTC. Translation: CASSPAVWVGYTF.

The chain links TRBV27 to TRBJ1-6; tentative D call: TRBD1 (5 bases). V dropped 5 bases and J dropped 7 bases, with 15 bases sitting between them. Germline assignment: CDR1 MNHEY and CDR2 SMNVEV (reference sequence). CDR3 size: 15 residues. The DNA of the CDR3 is TGTGCCAGCAGTCCAAACAGGATAGTGAATTCACCCCTCCACTTT. Its translation is CASSPNRIVNSPLHF.

As regards this clone: An end of the junction differs from the germline gene, which may be a read error. The V and J genes are TRBV7-7 and TRBJ2-7; tentatively, D is TRBD2 (5 bases). The germline CDR1 and CDR2 sequences are SSHAT and FNYEAQ (reference sequence). The CDR3 sequence is 13 residues long. The CDR3 is CASSLVERGRQYF. The CDR3 nucleotides read TGTGCTAGCAGCTTAGTCGAGAGAGGGAGGCAGTACTTC. Combining the CDR3 with reference TRBV7-7 and TRBJ2-7 gives the whole variable domain GAGVSQSPRYKVTKRGQDVTLRCDPISSHATLYWYQQALGQGPEFLTYFNYEAQPDKSGLPSDRFSAERPEGSISTLTIQRTEQRDSAMYRCASSLVERGRQYFGPGTRLTVT.